The 13 T cell receptor beta chains below all came from one sample that was sequenced in a study of Ad26.COV2.S vaccination and SARS-CoV-2 variants. Treatment noted: some 20 received Ad26.COV2.S at low or high dose, single or two shots; several received placebo; per-sample allocation not given. The samples were gathered on day 63 after the first injection of vaccine or placebo. Measured with immunoSEQ multiplex PCR; TCRdb has only the in-frame clones, and not every one. The sample lists about 500,000 clones; around 89% were seen once. The specimen comprised peripheral blood, sampled in a trial of Ad26.COV2.S vaccine versus placebo. All receptors come from a person aged 18-60 years who received the Ad26.COV2.S COVID-19 vaccine or a placebo.

The chain is built from TRBV11-2 and TRBJ1-5; D ambiguous. The CDR3 extends over 11 amino acids. Trimming left V 2 bases short and J 7 bases short, with 3 bases between. Germline CDR1 is SGHAT and CDR2 is FQNNGV. As DNA, the CDR3 is TGTGCCAGCAGCTTAACCCAGCCCCAGCATTTT. Its protein product is CASSLTQPQHF.

The chain has TRBV5-1 and TRBJ2-3, with unresolved D. Looked up from germline, CDR1 is SGHRS and CDR2 is YFSETQ. Trimming left V 6 bases short and J 4 bases short, with 21 bases between. The length of the CDR3 is 16 residues. CDR3 sequence (DNA): TGCGCCAGCAACCTCCCCTTGTGCATTTCCCCAGATACGCAGTATTTT. Protein product: CASNLPLCISPDTQYF. Based on the CDR3 plus reference TRBV5-1 and TRBJ2-3, the full variable domain is KAGVTQTPRYLIKTRGQQVTLSCSPISGHRSVSWYQQTPGQGLQFLFEYFSETQRNKGNFPGRFSGRQFSNSRSEMNVSTLELGDSALYLCASNLPLCISPDTQYFGPGTRLTVL.

The chain recombines TRBV7-8 with TRBJ1-1; D is perhaps TRBD1 (5 bases). Trimming shortened V by 5 bases and J by 4 bases, and 11 bases separated the two germline ends. The CDR3 consists of 13 residues. CDR1 is SGHVS and CDR2 is FQNEAQ in the germline V gene. As DNA, the CDR3 is TGTGCCAGCAGCCTGAATGGGGGCACTGAAGCTTTCTTT. It yields the protein CASSLNGGTEAFF.

This clone came up a few times. The V call is TRBV7-2, the J call TRBJ2-7; 7 bases line up with TRBD2. The CDR3 totals 15 residues. Trimming at V came to 3 bases and at J to 3 bases, leaving 8 bases not matched to a gene. Per germline, CDR1 SGHTA and CDR2 FQGNSA. Written as DNA, the CDR3 is TGTGCCAGCAGCTTGGCGGGAGTAAACGGCTACGAGCAGTACTTC. Amino acids: CASSLAGVNGYEQYF.

This clone showed up just once. The genes are TRBV7-9 and TRBJ1-2, with D perhaps TRBD1 (5 bases). Trimming left V 1 base short and J 4 bases short, with 13 bases between. This CDR3 comprises 15 residues. Germline V gives CDR1 SEHNR, CDR2 FQNEAQ (reference sequence). The chain's CDR3 is CASSLGGARGYGYTF. The CDR3 nucleotides read TGTGCCAGCAGCTTAGGTGGGGCAAGGGGCTATGGCTACACCTTC.

J is TRBJ1-5 and V is TRBV18; TRBD1 is a possible D gene (5 bases). Germline V lookup: CDR1 KGHSH, CDR2 LQKENI. The ends were cut back, 3 bases at V and 0 bases at J, with 9 bases in the middle. CDR3 length: 15 residues. The CDR3 DNA reads as TGTGCCAGCTCACCTGGGGGGAATAGCAATCAGCCCCAGCATTTT. Residues: CASSPGGNSNQPQHF.

The V gene is TRBV15, the J gene TRBJ1-4, with D possibly matching TRBD1 (5 bases). Per the germline V gene, CDR1 is LNHNV and CDR2 is YYDKDF (reference sequence). The CDR3 spans 16 residues. Trimming left V 2 bases short and J 8 bases short, with 18 bases between. The CDR3 here is CATSRNGQGIQEKLFF. The CDR3 nucleotides read TGTGCCACCAGCAGAAACGGCCAGGGTATTCAAGAAAAACTGTTTTTT.

This sequence joins TRBV19 and TRBJ2-1; the match to TRBD1 covers 7 bases. The CDR3 consists of 16 residues. Germline V gene sequence: CDR1 LNHDA, CDR2 SQIVND (reference sequence). Trimming cost V 5 bases and J 0 bases; bases outside gene matches: 7. CDR3 sequence: CASSATGISSYNEQFF. In nucleotides, the CDR3 is TGTGCCAGTAGTGCGACAGGGATCAGCTCCTACAATGAGCAGTTCTTC.

V gene TRBV10-3 combines with J gene TRBJ2-7; maybe TRBD1 (6 bases). V lost 6 bases and J lost 5, with 17 bases in between. The CDR3 is made up of 14 amino acids. From germline, CDR1 is ENHRY and CDR2 SYGVKD. CDR3 nucleotides: TGTGCCATCAGGACGTACCCGGACAGCAACGAGCAGTACTTC. This encodes CAIRTYPDSNEQYF.

The chain couples TRBV7-3 to TRBJ2-1; 8 nucleotides match TRBD2. CDR1 and CDR2 (germline): SGHTA, FQGTGA. This CDR3 is 14 amino acids long. V shed 3 bases and J 2 bases; nucleotides not matched to a gene: 0. The CDR3 DNA is TGTGCCAGCAGCTTTAGCGGGGCCTACAATGAGCAGTTCTTC. This encodes CASSFSGAYNEQFF.

The CDR3 bases are TGTGCCAGCAGCCAATACAGGGGCCCATCCTACGAGCAGTACTTC. It translates to CASSQYRGPSYEQYF. The chain employs TRBV14 and TRBJ2-7, with 7 bases matching TRBD1. The trim removed 2 bases at V and 1 base at J, leaving 5 bases unmatched. This CDR3 region has 15 residues. Germline V CDR1 and CDR2: SGHDN, FVKESK.

This clone was seen only a few times. The genes are TRBV5-4 and TRBJ1-1; no clear D gene. The CDR3 has 13 amino acids. Germline V gives CDR1 SGHNT, CDR2 YYREEE (reference sequence). The V gene lost 5 bases and the J gene lost 9 bases, with 17 bases spanning the gap. CDR3 region: CASSSPNGGKAFF. The DNA of the CDR3 is TGTGCCAGCAGTTCCCCCAATGGAGGGAAAGCTTTCTTT. The entire variable domain, with the rest obtained from reference TRBV5-4 and TRBJ1-1, is as follows: ETGVTQSPTHLIKTRGQQVTLRCSSQSGHNTVSWYQQALGQGPQFIFQYYREEENGRGNFPPRFSGLQFPNYSSELNVNALELDDSALYLCASSSPNGGKAFFGQGTRLTVV.

The rearrangement links TRBV30 to TRBJ1-2, with unresolved D. V lost 2 bases, J lost 3 bases, and 7 bases lay in between. Per germline, CDR1 GTSNPN and CDR2 SVGIG (reference sequence). The length of the CDR3 is 12 residues. The CDR3 sequence is CAWSRGDYGYTF. The CDR3 DNA follows: TGTGCCTGGAGTCGGGGAGACTATGGCTACACCTTC.